This is a list of T cell receptor beta chains from one sample in a study. One entry per CDR3 protein results from TCRdb running MiXCR on the RT-PCR reads. The sample lists more than 600,000 distinct CDR3 sequences; 12% to 15% were seen once. Source material: memory CD4+ T cells from blood. These receptors were collected from a female donor in good health, serving as a healthy control. Each CDR3 is given with its conserved first and last residue. A D gene is named only where the DNA matches it firmly. Clone size, where shown, is once, few, many, or a class for clones that have expanded.

size	V	length	D	J	DNA	CDR3
many	TRBV14	14	TRBD1	TRBJ2-7	TGTGCCAGCAGCCTTTGGACAGGGGGCTACGAGCAGTACTTC	CASSLWTGGYEQYF
-	TRBV7-9	16	TRBD2	TRBJ2-7	TGTGCCAGCACTAAGGAAAGGAGCGGGAGCTCCTACGAGCAGTACTTC	CASTKERSGSSYEQYF
few	TRBV12-3/TRBV12-4	18	TRBD2	TRBJ2-5	TGTGCCAGCAGTTCCACCGGGACTAGCGCTTACAATGGGGAGACCCAGTACTTC	CASSSTGTSAYNGETQYF
many	TRBV7-2	15	TRBD2	TRBJ2-3	TGTGCCAGCAGCCTTAGCGGGGGGGCCGTAGATACGCAGTATTTT	CASSLSGGAVDTQYF
-	TRBV4-3	14	TRBD1	TRBJ1-2	TGCGCCAGCAGCCAAATACATATACAGGGGCGCTACACCTTC	CASSQIHIQGRYTF
-	TRBV20-1	16	-	TRBJ2-2	TGCAGTGCTAGAGCTCAACCGGGACTGAACACCGGGGAGCTGTTTTTT	CSARAQPGLNTGELFF
-	TRBV24-1	14	-	TRBJ2-3	TGTGCCACCAGTGATTACCCCCCGTTCGATACGCAGTATTTT	CATSDYPPFDTQYF
-	TRBV6-5	15	-	TRBJ2-7	TGTGCCAGCAGTCCCACCCACACAGGGCTATACGAGCAGTACTTC	CASSPTHTGLYEQYF
-	TRBV27	16	TRBD2	TRBJ2-3	TGTGCCAGCAGTTTACGGTCAGCGGGAGGGCCGGATACGCAGTATTTT	CASSLRSAGGPDTQYF
few	TRBV20-1	13	TRBD1	TRBJ1-5	TGCAGTGGGACAGGGGGCGCGAATCAGCCCCAGCATTTT	CSGTGGANQPQHF
few	TRBV3-1	15	-	TRBJ2-1	TGTGCCAGCAGCCAAGATACGGGACGGAGCAATGAGCAGTTCTTC	CASSQDTGRSNEQFF
-	TRBV20-1	13	-	TRBJ2-4	TGCAGTGCTAGGGTCCAGCAGTCTAACATTCAGTACTTC	CSARVQQSNIQYF
-	TRBV5-6	17	-	TRBJ2-3	TGTGCCAGCAGCTCCACCGGGACTCAGGACTTCACAGATACGCAGTATTTT	CASSSTGTQDFTDTQYF
few	TRBV18	16	-	TRBJ1-2	TGTGCCAGCTCACCGTCGGGGCTAACCATTATCTATGGCTACACCTTC	CASSPSGLTIIYGYTF
many	TRBV6-2/TRBV6-3	14	-	TRBJ2-7	TGTGCCAGCAGGAAGGTGTGGGGGGACTACGAGCAGTACTTC	CASRKVWGDYEQYF
many	TRBV20-1	14	TRBD1	TRBJ2-3	TGCAGTGCTAGGCAGGGGGCTAGCACAGATACGCAGTATTTT	CSARQGASTDTQYF
few	TRBV2	14	TRBD1	TRBJ2-7	TGTGCCAGCAGTGACGGCAGGGGGACGTACGAGCAGTACTTC	CASSDGRGTYEQYF
many	TRBV7-2	15	-	TRBJ1-2	TGTGCCAGCAGCTTAGTCACGGACCCCAACTATGGCTACACCTTC	CASSLVTDPNYGYTF
few	TRBV7-9	14	-	TRBJ2-5	TGTGCCAGCAGCGGGGGGATGACCCAAGAGACCCAGTACTTC	CASSGGMTQETQYF
-	TRBV18	16	-	TRBJ2-2	TGTGCCAGCTCAGACGGACGTCGCGCGAACACCGGGGAGCTGTTTTTT	CASSDGRRANTGELFF
-	TRBV6-1	16	-	TRBJ2-4	TGTGCCAGCAGCTCTTCCCGGGACCCCTTCAAAAACATTCAGTACTTC	CASSSSRDPFKNIQYF
-	TRBV6-1	15	-	TRBJ2-7	TGTGCCAGCAGTGAAAAGCAGGACGCCTCCTACGAGCAGTACTTC	CASSEKQDASYEQYF
-	TRBV25-1	16	-	TRBJ2-5	TGTGCCAGCAGTGGTTCCAAGGGGGAGGGCCACGAGACCCAGTACTTC	CASSGSKGEGHETQYF
few	TRBV28	12	-	TRBJ2-5	TGTGCCAGCAGTTCCCAATGGGAGACCCAGTACTTC	CASSSQWETQYF
few	TRBV4-3	16	-	TRBJ1-2	TGCGCCAGCAGCCAAGCTGTACAGGGTTCTAACTATGGCTACACCTTC	CASSQAVQGSNYGYTF
few	TRBV15	12	-	TRBJ1-6	TGTGCCACCAGCAGTTTTAATTCACCCCTCCACTTT	CATSSFNSPLHF
many	TRBV5-1	14	TRBD1	TRBJ2-7	TGCGCCAGCAGCGGGGACAGGGTTCTGGAGGAGCAGTACTTC	CASSGDRVLEEQYF
-	TRBV5-1	15	TRBD2	TRBJ2-3	TGCGCCAGCAGTGGCGGACTAGCCGACGCAGATACGCAGTATTTT	CASSGGLADADTQYF
many	TRBV20-1	14	-	TRBJ2-5	TGCAGTGCTAGAGATGGCGGGACTCAAGAGACCCAGTACTTC	CSARDGGTQETQYF
once	TRBV21-1	17	-	TRBJ2-7	TGTGCCAGCAGCAAAGAGTGGCAGGGTTACAGCTCCTACGAGCAGTACTTC	CASSKEWQGYSSYEQYF
many	TRBV6-4	16	TRBD2	TRBJ2-1	TGTGCCAGCAGTGACAGGGCGGGAGGGTTTGTGAATGAGCAGTTCTTC	CASSDRAGGFVNEQFF
many	TRBV7-9	13	-	TRBJ1-5	TGTGCCAGCGCCTCGGGGGGGACTCAGCCCCAGCATTTT	CASASGGTQPQHF
few	TRBV5-1	14	-	TRBJ1-2	TGCGCCAGCAGCGGAACAGGGTTGGTCTATGGCTACACCTTC	CASSGTGLVYGYTF
few	TRBV20-1	14	TRBD1	TRBJ2-7	TGCAGTGCTAGCCCGGACAGGGGCATGAACGAGCAGTACTTC	CSASPDRGMNEQYF
many	TRBV10-3	11	TRBD2	TRBJ2-1	TGTGCCACCAATGCGGGAGAAGAGCAGTTCTTC	CATNAGEEQFF
few	TRBV20-1	15	TRBD2	TRBJ2-7	TGCAGTGCTAGGGCCGAACTAGCGGCTTCCTACGAGCAGTACTTC	CSARAELAASYEQYF
-	TRBV28	13	-	TRBJ1-4	TGTGCCAGCAGTTCGGGGGGGCTGGGAAAACTGTCTTTT	CASSSGGLGKLSF